A selection of T cell receptor beta chains follows, all from one sample in a study of prognosis after radiotherapy for stage I lung cancer. Via MiXCR, TCRdb re-called the multiplex PCR reads, giving one row per CDR3 protein. The sample has 14,000 or so distinct CDR3 sequences, 25% to 40% seen once. The source material was PBMCs, sampled before or after stereotactic body radiation therapy (not recorded which). The receptors here all came from a donor over 45 with non-small cell lung cancer. The CDR3 runs from the conserved cysteine through the conserved F or W. Each record gives: CDR3 DNA, CDR3 protein, clone size, D gene, V gene, J gene. The D gene is left open where the match is weak. Size is stated for part of the rows, as once, few or many counts, or as a class when the clone is expanded.

DNA: TGTGCCAGCTCACCAAGGAACTCCGCAGGAGAGCAGTACTTC
CDR3: CASSPRNSAGEQYF
size: many
D: NA
V: TRBV18
J: TRBJ2-7

DNA: TGCAGTGCTAGTGGCCGGAGCCGTTACAATGAGCAGTTCTTC
CDR3: CSASGRSRYNEQFF
size: NA
D: NA
V: TRBV20-1
J: TRBJ2-1

DNA: TGTGCCAGCAGATTAGTAGGGATGGCTGGGGCCAACGTCCTGACTTTC
CDR3: CASRLVGMAGANVLTF
size: NA
D: NA
V: TRBV7-2
J: TRBJ2-6

DNA: TGTGCCAGCAGGGAGACTAGCGTAGCCTACGAGCAGTACTTC
CDR3: CASRETSVAYEQYF
size: many
D: TRBD2
V: TRBV2
J: TRBJ2-7

DNA: TGTGCCAGCTCCCAGCAGGGCTCCTACGAGCAGTACTTC
CDR3: CASSQQGSYEQYF
size: many
D: NA
V: TRBV18
J: TRBJ2-7

DNA: TGCGCCAGCAGCCAAGACACCGCTAGAGGGGACTATCAGCCCCAGCATTTT
CDR3: CASSQDTARGDYQPQHF
size: many
D: NA
V: TRBV4-1
J: TRBJ1-5

DNA: TGTGCCATCAAAGGGACTAGAGGGACGGGGACAGATACGCAGTATTTT
CDR3: CAIKGTRGTGTDTQYF
size: NA
D: TRBD2
V: TRBV10-3
J: TRBJ2-3

DNA: TGTGCCAGTAGTATATCGGCTGGTATTCAGTACTTC
CDR3: CASSISAGIQYF
size: many
D: NA
V: TRBV19
J: TRBJ2-4

DNA: TGCAGTGCTAGCCGACTAGCGGGAATTTTAAGCACAGATACGCAGTATTTT
CDR3: CSASRLAGILSTDTQYF
size: medium-sized
D: TRBD2
V: TRBV20-1
J: TRBJ2-3

DNA: TGCAGTGCTAGAGATCGGGTTCTGGGGAATTCACCCCTCCACTTT
CDR3: CSARDRVLGNSPLHF
size: medium-sized
D: NA
V: TRBV20-1
J: TRBJ1-6

DNA: TGCAGTGCTACCCTTACTACTAGAAGAACCTACGAGCAGTACTTC
CDR3: CSATLTTRRTYEQYF
size: many
D: NA
V: TRBV20-1
J: TRBJ2-7

DNA: TGCAGTGCTAGAGATCCTACTAGCGGGAGTCCCCAAGAGACCCAGTACTTC
CDR3: CSARDPTSGSPQETQYF
size: many
D: TRBD2
V: TRBV20-1
J: TRBJ2-5

DNA: TGTGCCAGCAGCCAAGGGTGGACCGGGGAGCTGTTTTTT
CDR3: CASSQGWTGELFF
size: many
D: NA
V: TRBV3-1
J: TRBJ2-2

DNA: TGTGCCAGCTCCCCCAGGGGGGGGATCACAGATACGCAGTATTTT
CDR3: CASSPRGGITDTQYF
size: many
D: NA
V: TRBV6-1
J: TRBJ2-3

DNA: TGTGCCAGCTCACCATCTGGCCGGGCGGACACTGAAGCTTTCTTT
CDR3: CASSPSGRADTEAFF
size: many
D: NA
V: TRBV18
J: TRBJ1-1

DNA: TGTGCCTGGAGTGTAACGATGGGGACCTACGAGCAGTACTTC
CDR3: CAWSVTMGTYEQYF
size: many
D: NA
V: TRBV30
J: TRBJ2-7

DNA: TGCGCCAGCAGCTTGTCCGGGACCTACGAGCAGTACTTC
CDR3: CASSLSGTYEQYF
size: many
D: NA
V: TRBV5-1
J: TRBJ2-7

DNA: TGTGCCAGCAGTTGGGGGGCCATGGTTCCCATGAACACTGAAGCTTTCTTT
CDR3: CASSWGAMVPMNTEAFF
size: many
D: NA
V: TRBV6-5
J: TRBJ1-1

DNA: TGTGCCAGCAGAGCCTCTGGGGCCAACGTCCTGACTTTC
CDR3: CASRASGANVLTF
size: many
D: NA
V: TRBV28
J: TRBJ2-6

DNA: TGCAGTGCTCCTCTAAGCGGGAGAACCACCGGGGAGCTGTTTTTT
CDR3: CSAPLSGRTTGELFF
size: many
D: TRBD2
V: TRBV20-1
J: TRBJ2-2

DNA: TGTGCCAGCAGCTGGACAGAACCTAGCACAGATACGCAGTATTTT
CDR3: CASSWTEPSTDTQYF
size: medium-sized
D: NA
V: TRBV2
J: TRBJ2-3

DNA: TGTGCCAGCAGTTTTAGTCGGGGGTGGCAAGAGACCCAGTACTTC
CDR3: CASSFSRGWQETQYF
size: many
D: NA
V: TRBV28
J: TRBJ2-5

DNA: TGTGCCAGTAGTAGTAGCGGGAGGGGAGCAGATACGCAGTATTTT
CDR3: CASSSSGRGADTQYF
size: many
D: TRBD2
V: TRBV19
J: TRBJ2-3

DNA: TGTGCCAGCAGAGTTACTGGGGTGCGCGGCTACAACTTC
CDR3: CASRVTGVRGYNF
size: NA
D: NA
V: TRBV6-5
J: TRBJ1-2

DNA: TGTGCCAGCAGCGTAACCACTAGCACAGATACGCAGTATTTT
CDR3: CASSVTTSTDTQYF
size: many
D: NA
V: TRBV9
J: TRBJ2-3

DNA: TGCAGTGCTAGAGATCATTGGACCACCGAAGCTTTCTTT
CDR3: CSARDHWTTEAFF
size: NA
D: NA
V: TRBV20-1
J: TRBJ1-1

DNA: TGTGCCAGTAGTCCCTGGGGCAGGGCGGGTCAGCAGTACTTC
CDR3: CASSPWGRAGQQYF
size: NA
D: NA
V: TRBV19
J: TRBJ2-7

DNA: TGTGCCAGCAATGGCGGACAGGGCCATTCTTACGAGCATTACTTC
CDR3: CASNGGQGHSYEHYF
size: NA
D: TRBD1
V: TRBV6-1
J: TRBJ2-7